Following are 32 T cell receptor beta chains from one sample sequenced in a study of OX40 agonist ivuxolimab in advanced cancers. Produced via immunoSEQ multiplex PCR; TCRdb's table is partial and in-frame only. The sample carries under 100,000 clones, 70% to 90% recorded once. The material was CD4+ or CD8+ T cells sorted from blood, obtained in a trial of the OX40 agonist ivuxolimab. These receptors came from an adult with an advanced solid tumor such as melanoma, head and neck, liver or kidney cancer.

The chain joins TRBV19 to TRBJ2-7; unclear D gene. This CDR3 has 15 residues. Deletions cut 5 bases from V and 1 base from J, with 15 bases between. CDR1 and CDR2 (germline): LNHDA, SQIVND (reference sequence). CDR3 sequence reads: CASSEVAGASYEQYF. The CDR3 DNA follows: TGTGCCAGTAGTGAAGTAGCAGGAGCTTCCTACGAGCAGTACTTC.

The gene calls are TRBV7-2 and TRBJ2-1, with 8 bases that match TRBD2. V dropped 8 bases and J dropped 2; count of bases not matched to a gene: 8. This CDR3 has 15 amino acids. Per the germline V gene, CDR1 is SGHTA and CDR2 is FQGNSA. In DNA form, the CDR3 reads TGTGCCAGCGACCCCCATAGCGGGGCCTACAATGAGCAGTTCTTC. It translates to CASDPHSGAYNEQFF.

This sequence joins TRBV9 and TRBJ2-1; D is uncertain. The CDR3 has 15 amino acids. CDR1 SGDLS and CDR2 YYNGEE come from the germline V gene. V was trimmed by 0 bases and J by 5 bases, leaving 12 bases between them. CDR3 in amino acids: CASSVEGRINNEQFF. The DNA of the CDR3 is TGTGCCAGCAGCGTAGAGGGCCGGATAAACAATGAGCAGTTCTTC.

This clone was detected only once. The chain's CDR3 is CASSYREPQETQYF. CDR3 in DNA: TGTGCCAGCAGCTATCGGGAGCCGCAAGAGACCCAGTACTTC. The V and J genes are TRBV11-2 and TRBJ2-5; TRBD2 is a possible D gene (6 bases). Germline V lookup: CDR1 SGHAT, CDR2 FQNNGV. This CDR3 is built from 14 residues. Trimming pared 4 bases from V and 2 bases from J, leaving 11 bases between.

The V call is TRBV28, the J call TRBJ2-3; 7 bases match TRBD1. CDR3 length equals 17 residues. Germline V CDR1 and CDR2: MDHEN, SYDVKM. The V segment lost 5 bases and the J segment 1 base; nucleotides outside the gene matches: 12. The DNA of the CDR3 is TGTGCCAGCAGTCAAAGGGGGCTCGGGCCAGGCACAGATACGCAGTATTTT. This encodes CASSQRGLGPGTDTQYF.

J is TRBJ2-3 and V is TRBV6-1; 7 nucleotides agree with TRBD2. CDR3 length equals 14 residues. With 3 bases clipped from V and 7 bases from J, the junction kept 7 bases outside the gene matches. Germline V gives CDR1 MNHNS, CDR2 SASEGT. The chain's CDR3 is CASSEGGNRYTQYF. The DNA of the CDR3 is TGTGCCAGCAGTGAGGGGGGGAATAGATATACGCAGTATTTT.

The rearrangement uses TRBV7-2 and TRBJ1-1; D not resolved. The CDR3 spans 13 residues. The germline gives CDR1 SGHTA, CDR2 FQGNSA. V was shortened by 3 bases and J by 7 bases, with 12 bases between the two germline ends. The CDR3, as DNA: TGTGCCAGCAGCTTTCAACGGAGGCGTGAAGCTTTCTTT. This gives the protein CASSFQRRREAFF.

The chain is built from TRBV18 and TRBJ1-1, with 9 bases that match TRBD1. The CDR3 covers 16 residues. CDR1 and CDR2 (germline): KGHSH, LQKENI. Germline trimming cut 1 base from V and 2 bases from J; bases unmatched to any gene: 5. The CDR3 sequence is CASSPQGTGINTEAFF. The CDR3 region has the DNA TGTGCCAGCTCACCACAGGGGACAGGGATTAACACTGAAGCTTTCTTT. The full variable domain, in which reference TRBV18 and TRBJ1-1 provide the parts outside the CDR3, is NAGVMQNPRHLVRRRGQEARLRCSPMKGHSHVYWYRQLPEEGLKFMVYLQKENIIDESGMPKERFSAEFPKEGPSILRIQQVVRGDSAAYFCASSPQGTGINTEAFFGQGTRLTVV.

The chain links TRBV5-8 to TRBJ2-7, with a tentative D call TRBD1 (6 bases). Germline values: CDR1 SGHTS, CDR2 YDEGEE. V shed 0 bases and J shed 5 bases, with 12 bases lying between them. The CDR3 is made up of 14 amino acids. The CDR3 reads CASSLGRGLDEQYF. Written as DNA, the CDR3 is TGTGCCAGCAGCTTGGGCAGGGGCCTTGACGAGCAGTACTTC.

This clone was counted a single time. CDR3 coding DNA: TGTGCCAGTAGTATTACGGAGGCAGTCTATGGCTACACCTTC. Its translation: CASSITEAVYGYTF. The V call is TRBV19, the J call TRBJ1-2; no clear D. The CDR3 consists of 14 residues. Per the germline V gene, CDR1 is LNHDA and CDR2 is SQIVND (reference sequence). V gave up 3 bases and J gave up 4 bases, with 12 bases separating them.

The chain has TRBV5-1 and TRBJ2-1; TRBD2 matches at 8 bases. The V and J ends lost 0 bases and 4 bases, in that order; junction bases with no gene match: 3. The CDR3 is made up of 15 amino acids. Looked up from germline, CDR1 is SGHRS and CDR2 is YFSETQ. Here the CDR3 reads CASSLGAGVYNEQFF. CDR3 coding DNA: TGCGCCAGCAGCTTGGGAGCGGGGGTGTACAATGAGCAGTTCTTC. Supplemented by reference TRBV5-1 and TRBJ2-1, the full variable domain reads KAGVTQTPRYLIKTRGQQVTLSCSPISGHRSVSWYQQTPGQGLQFLFEYFSETQRNKGNFPGRFSGRQFSNSRSEMNVSTLELGDSALYLCASSLGAGVYNEQFFGPGTRLTVL.

J is TRBJ2-5 and V is TRBV2; D unresolved. The CDR3 is made up of 14 amino acids. The V gene lost 5 bases and the J gene lost 3 bases, with 13 bases spanning the gap. The germline V gene encodes CDR1 SNHLY and CDR2 FYNNEI. The CDR3 region is CASSSRVLKETQYF. DNA for the CDR3: TGTGCCAGCAGTAGCCGGGTCCTAAAAGAGACCCAGTACTTC.

This chain joins TRBV5-1 and TRBJ1-4; 9 bases are shared with TRBD1. V shed 4 bases, J shed 10 bases, and the junction held 8 bases outside the gene matches. Germline V gene sequence: CDR1 SGHRS, CDR2 YFSETQ. This CDR3 spans 14 amino acids. CDR3 loop: CASSPGQGVGKLFF. As DNA, the CDR3 is TGCGCCAGCAGCCCGGGACAGGGCGTCGGAAAACTGTTTTTT.

This clone was seen a handful of times. The chain recombines TRBV2 with TRBJ1-1, with unresolved D. Trimming stripped 6 bases from V and 1 base from J, with 3 bases between. CDR3 length equals 11 residues. Germline-derived CDR1 and CDR2 are SNHLY and FYNNEI. The CDR3 loop is CASSWNTEAFF. The CDR3 region has the DNA TGTGCCAGCAGCTGGAACACTGAAGCTTTCTTT.

The chain couples TRBV2 to TRBJ1-4; TRBD1 matches at 11 bases. The CDR3 length is 15 residues. The germline V gene encodes CDR1 SNHLY and CDR2 FYNNEI. J lost 1 base, V lost 6 bases, and 1 base had no gene match. CDR3 sequence reads: CASRGQGVTNEKLFF. The CDR3 nucleotides read TGTGCCAGCAGGGGACAGGGGGTAACTAATGAAAAACTGTTTTTT.

The rearrangement uses TRBV4-1 and TRBJ2-1; D is possibly TRBD2 (6 bases). The CDR3 spans 15 residues. Germline V gene sequence: CDR1 MGHRA, CDR2 YSYEKL. Trimming left V 1 base short and J 4 bases short, with 11 bases between. DNA of the CDR3: TGCGCCAGCAGCCAAGCCGGACTACATTACAATGAGCAGTTCTTC. Its protein product is CASSQAGLHYNEQFF.

Only a few counts were recorded for this clone. CDR3: CASSEQGHYGYTF. The CDR3 DNA is TGTGCCAGCAGTGAGCAGGGGCACTATGGCTACACCTTC. V usage is TRBV25-1 and J usage is TRBJ1-2; a weak D match, TRBD1 (6 bases). The ends were cut back, 3 bases at V and 3 bases at J, with 8 bases in the middle. CDR1 is MGHDK and CDR2 is SYGVNS in the germline V gene. CDR3 length equals 13 residues.

The chain couples TRBV2 to TRBJ2-7; 9 nucleotides match TRBD1. Unmatched junction bases numbered 10, after V lost 7 bases and J lost 6 bases. There are 14 residues in the CDR3. Germline CDR1 is SNHLY and CDR2 is FYNNEI. CDR3 residues: CASKVGTGSGEQYF. The CDR3, as DNA: TGTGCCAGCAAGGTAGGGACAGGGTCGGGCGAGCAGTACTTC.

As for this clone: Other nucleotide sequences in the sample specify the same CDR3. This rearrangement joins TRBV30 to TRBJ2-7; the D is unclear. This CDR3 has 11 residues. Trimming left V 0 bases short and J 6 bases short, with 6 bases between. CDR1 and CDR2 from the germline V gene are GTSNPN and SVGIG (reference sequence). The CDR3 sequence: CAWSVLGEQYF. CDR3 nucleotide sequence: TGTGCCTGGAGTGTACTTGGCGAGCAGTACTTC.

The rearrangement uses TRBV11-2 and TRBJ2-1, with TRBD2 as a possible D gene (7 bases). The germline gives CDR1 SGHAT, CDR2 FQNNGV. V shed 4 bases and J shed 4 bases, with 11 bases lying between them. The CDR3 is made up of 14 amino acids. CDR3 residues: CASSWGGQYNEQFF. Written as DNA, the CDR3 is TGTGCCAGCAGCTGGGGGGGGCAGTACAATGAGCAGTTCTTC.

The genes are TRBV30 and TRBJ2-7; D might be TRBD2 (6 bases). The CDR3 is made up of 13 amino acids. V was cut by 4 bases and J by 5 bases, with 15 bases left in between. Germline V lookup: CDR1 GTSNPN, CDR2 SVGIG (reference sequence). CDR3 amino acids: CAWTSEGRHEQYF. CDR3 nucleotide sequence: TGTGCCTGGACTTCGGAGGGGCGCCACGAGCAGTACTTC.

V is TRBV6-5 and J is TRBJ2-5; 11 bases are a match to TRBD2. This CDR3 is built from 15 residues. Germline V lookup: CDR1 MNHEY, CDR2 SVGAGI. V shed 5 bases and J 2 bases; nucleotides not matched to a gene: 4. CDR3: CASSISGREQETQYF. CDR3 coding DNA: TGTGCCAGCAGTATTAGCGGGAGGGAACAAGAGACCCAGTACTTC.

The chain has TRBV4-1 and TRBJ2-5; D remains unclear. The CDR3 has 16 residues. Between the trimmed V and J ends, which lost 4 bases and 1 base, there was a span of 16 bases. Germline V CDR1 and CDR2: MGHRA, YSYEKL. CDR3 region: CASSPTPQSTQETQYF. CDR3 DNA: TGCGCCAGCAGCCCGACTCCGCAATCCACCCAAGAGACCCAGTACTTC.

This clone has just one count. The V gene is TRBV11-3, the J gene TRBJ1-1; 8 bases line up with TRBD1. This CDR3 has 13 residues. Germline V CDR1 and CDR2: SGHNT, YENEEA. Germline trimming cut 3 bases from V and 4 bases from J; bases unmatched to any gene: 1. CDR3 sequence: CASSLTGVTEAFF. CDR3 nucleotides: TGTGCCAGCAGCTTGACAGGGGTCACTGAAGCTTTCTTT.

The rearrangement uses TRBV19 and TRBJ2-3; D unclear. This CDR3 spans 12 amino acids. The V and J ends lost 4 bases and 2 bases respectively, with 4 bases between them. Per germline, CDR1 LNHDA and CDR2 SQIVND (reference sequence). Here the CDR3 DNA reads TGTGCCAGTAGTAAGAACACAGATACGCAGTATTTT. Its protein product is CASSKNTDTQYF.

The chain combines TRBV11-2 with TRBJ2-7; no definite D call. CDR3 size: 15 residues. CDR1 and CDR2 (germline): SGHAT, FQNNGV. V was cut by 0 bases and J by 2 bases, with 11 bases left in between. The CDR3 DNA sequence: TGTGCCAGCAGCTTAGATCTTGGGGTAGCCTACGAGCAGTACTTC. It specifies CASSLDLGVAYEQYF.

The V gene is TRBV15, the J gene TRBJ2-7; D possibly uses TRBD1 or TRBD2 (6 bases each). The CDR3 totals 14 residues. V lost 0 bases and J 9 bases, leaving 15 bases between the germline ends. The germline V gene has CDR1 LNHNV and CDR2 YYDKDF (reference sequence). The CDR3 bases are TGTGCCACCAGCAGAGATGGAGGGGGAATGGGGCAGTACTTC. It encodes CATSRDGGGMGQYF. The whole variable domain, remainder taken from reference TRBV15 and TRBJ2-7, is DAMVIQNPRYQVTQFGKPVTLSCSQTLNHNVMYWYQQKSSQAPKLLFHYYDKDFNNEADTPDNFQSRRPNTSFCFLDIRSPGLGDTAMYLCATSRDGGGMGQYFGPGTRLTVT.

This clone was seen more than once but under ten times. CDR3 sequence (DNA): TGCAGCGTTGAGGGGAGCGGGTACGGGCGCACTGAAGCTTTCTTT. This translates into CSVEGSGYGRTEAFF. The chain uses TRBV29-1 and TRBJ1-1; D is undetermined. The ends were cut back, 3 bases at V and 4 bases at J, with 18 bases in the middle. This CDR3 has 15 amino acids. Germline CDR1 is SQVTM and CDR2 is ANQGSEA.

The V call is TRBV19, the J call TRBJ1-2, with 8 bases lining up with TRBD1. Looked up from germline, CDR1 is LNHDA and CDR2 is SQIVND (reference sequence). The length of the CDR3 is 16 residues. Unmatched junction bases numbered 13, after V lost 6 bases and J lost 4 bases. The CDR3 region has the DNA TGTGCCAGTAGGCCCCAGGGGGCACCCGCCGGCTATGGCTACACCTTC. Translation: CASRPQGAPAGYGYTF.

The rearrangement links TRBV27 to TRBJ2-5; TRBD2 aligns across 9 bases. The CDR3 has 16 amino acids. Trimming at V came to 0 bases and at J to 5 bases, leaving 7 bases not matched to a gene. Germline assignment: CDR1 MNHEY and CDR2 SMNVEV (reference sequence). The CDR3 coding sequence is TGTGCCAGCAGTTTATCGTCGCGGGGGGGCCGGGAGACCCAGTACTTC. It yields the protein CASSLSSRGGRETQYF.

This chain joins TRBV6-1 and TRBJ2-7, with D uncertain. V was cut by 2 bases and J by 4 bases, with 24 bases left in between. From germline, CDR1 is MNHNS and CDR2 SASEGT. CDR3 size: 18 residues. This CDR3 reads CASSENGQVVGVGYEQYF. The CDR3, as DNA: TGTGCCAGCAGTGAAAACGGGCAGGTGGTAGGAGTAGGATACGAGCAGTACTTC.

This clone was recorded a few times. The sample carries other DNA sequences with the same CDR3. The V gene is TRBV18, the J gene TRBJ1-1; a possible D gene is TRBD1 (5 bases). Trimming pared 3 bases from V and 2 bases from J, leaving 7 bases between. In germline, CDR1 is KGHSH, CDR2 LQKENI. The CDR3 is 13 amino acids. The CDR3: CASSPQGNTEAFF. The CDR3, as DNA: TGTGCCAGCTCACCTCAGGGTAACACTGAAGCTTTCTTT.